A selection of T cell receptor beta chains follows, all from one sample in a study of identical twins' blood T cells. TCRdb fed the 5' RACE reads into MiXCR, producing one record per CDR3 protein. In the table there are 350,000 to 400,000 distinct CDR3 sequences, over 25% of which are singletons. Specimen: PBMCs. The receptors were gathered from a woman aged 18-49 years in good health. CDR3s include the opening cysteine and the closing phenylalanine or tryptophan. Part of the rows lack a size; the others show once, few, many or a class for expanded clones.

.	TRBV11-2	TRBJ2-1	CASSSVGLYNEQFF
.	TRBV28	TRBJ2-2	CASSTRLNTGELFF
few	TRBV7-2	TRBJ2-5	CASSLSPGVAQYF
.	TRBV29-1	TRBJ1-2	CSEMDANYGYTF
few	TRBV20-1	TRBJ2-7	CSASGRSYEQYF
.	TRBV9	TRBJ2-1	CASSVGVSGSYNEQFF
.	TRBV14	TRBJ1-5	CANNGVPQHF
few	TRBV5-1	TRBJ2-3	CASSSTGTPDTQYF
many	TRBV2	TRBJ1-1	CASSYGQGEAFF
.	TRBV3-1	TRBJ1-1	CASSQGSPPEAFF
once	TRBV19	TRBJ2-1	CASSIPQGDEQFF
many	TRBV20-1	TRBJ1-5	CSARGGQGRHQPQHF
.	TRBV20-1	TRBJ2-1	CSAKWGGEGQFF
.	TRBV29-1	TRBJ1-1	CSGRADTEAFF
.	TRBV7-6	TRBJ1-1	CASSLRGGNAAEAFF
.	TRBV12-3/TRBV12-4	TRBJ1-6	CASSPIQGSPLHF
.	TRBV7-2	TRBJ2-3	CASSFILAVTTDTQYF
few	TRBV11-3	TRBJ1-6	CASSLLSGNRYNSPLHF
.	TRBV28	TRBJ1-4	CASSNALPDNEKLFF
.	TRBV6-4	TRBJ1-2	CASSHGTGGYGYTF
.	TRBV5-8	TRBJ1-1	CASSPDRGGTWNTEAFF
few	TRBV29-1	TRBJ1-4	CSVARDSDGKKLFF
.	TRBV12-5	TRBJ2-1	CASGTRQGGEQFF
.	TRBV6-5	TRBJ1-5	CASSRSGGQPQHF
many	TRBV3-1	TRBJ2-5	CASSFGTGVRETQYF
.	TRBV21-1	TRBJ2-4	CASSPSQASPQGNIQYF
.	TRBV19	TRBJ2-7	CASRGPGIYEQYF
few	TRBV20-1	TRBJ2-1	CSAWTSSLPGPINEQFF
few	TRBV29-1	TRBJ1-1	CSVGARGGTEAFF
few	TRBV7-2	TRBJ2-2	CASSSSYREAGELFF
.	TRBV12-3/TRBV12-4	TRBJ1-1	CASSLAGAAFF
.	TRBV2	TRBJ2-2	CASSGDTTGELFF
.	TRBV7-2	TRBJ2-7	CASSRIPGLARQYF
many	TRBV6-5	TRBJ1-1	CASVGDNTEAFF
.	TRBV5-1	TRBJ2-2	CASSLGTTSTGELFF
.	TRBV18	TRBJ2-3	CASHGTSGYLATQYF
many	TRBV5-6	TRBJ1-1	CASSLVMGPVVNEAFF
few	TRBV7-7	TRBJ2-3	CASSLGASDTQYF
.	TRBV2	TRBJ2-3	CASKGLYADTQYF
.	TRBV20-1	TRBJ2-7	CSASTGVNYEQYF
.	TRBV20-1	TRBJ2-1	CSARVVSEQFF
.	TRBV7-2	TRBJ1-1	CASSSQGQGGRFF
many	TRBV29-1	TRBJ1-2	CSTATGSSGYTF
few	TRBV5-5	TRBJ2-2	CASSLSRRGLYDGELFF
few	TRBV11-2	TRBJ1-1	CASSLGFRPGPVLTEAFF
.	TRBV11-3	TRBJ1-6	CASSLGGNPHSPLHF
.	TRBV29-1	TRBJ2-7	CSATPGPIGEQYF
few	TRBV4-1	TRBJ1-5	CASSQESLSRRGVQPQHF
.	TRBV5-4	TRBJ2-1	CASSLTGRGAYNEQFF
.	TRBV3-1	TRBJ1-1	CASSQDLRGAAFF
.	TRBV15	TRBJ1-2	CATIRDLLQGDYGYTF
few	TRBV29-1	TRBJ1-1	CSVAKTSEAFF
.	TRBV20-1	TRBJ2-2	CSAPDANTGELFF
few	TRBV2	TRBJ2-7	CANSRDFLHQGPYEQYF
few	TRBV18	TRBJ1-2	CASSPTGETYGYTF
.	TRBV20-1	TRBJ1-2	CSARDPEPRLGGYTF
few	TRBV20-1	TRBJ1-4	CSARSGGQDEKLFF
.	TRBV20-1	TRBJ2-3	CSARRGTFGDTQYF